This TCR beta chain appears in the sequencing data of a study of blood T cell repertoires in COVID-19. Generated by immunoSEQ multiplex PCR, the TCRdb table keeps only in-frame clones and is missing some. The sample shows 200,000 to 250,000 clones, around 83% of them seen only once. Sequences were obtained from peripheral blood. The receptor was isolated from a woman in her 50s with acute or convalescent COVID-19.

The CDR3 here is CAWSSGGGGYEQYF. In DNA, the CDR3 is TGTGCCTGGAGTTCAGGGGGTGGAGGCTACGAGCAGTACTTC. V is TRBV30 and J is TRBJ2-7; TRBD1 matches at 7 bases. Germline-derived CDR1 and CDR2 are GTSNPN and SVGIG (reference sequence). The V segment lost 2 bases and the J segment 3 bases; nucleotides outside the gene matches: 7. The CDR3 covers 14 residues.